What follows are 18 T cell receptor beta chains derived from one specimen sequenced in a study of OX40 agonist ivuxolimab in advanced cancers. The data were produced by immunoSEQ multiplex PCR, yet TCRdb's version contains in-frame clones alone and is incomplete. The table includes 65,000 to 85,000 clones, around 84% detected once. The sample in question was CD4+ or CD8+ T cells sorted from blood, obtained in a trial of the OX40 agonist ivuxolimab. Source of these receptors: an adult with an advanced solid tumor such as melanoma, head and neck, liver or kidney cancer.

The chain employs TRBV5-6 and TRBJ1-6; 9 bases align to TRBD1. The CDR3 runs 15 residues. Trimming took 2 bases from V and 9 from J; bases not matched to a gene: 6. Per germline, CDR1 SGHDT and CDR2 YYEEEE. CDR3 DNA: TGTGCCAGCAGCTTCAGGACAGGGGTTCTTTCACCCCTCCACTTT. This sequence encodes CASSFRTGVLSPLHF.

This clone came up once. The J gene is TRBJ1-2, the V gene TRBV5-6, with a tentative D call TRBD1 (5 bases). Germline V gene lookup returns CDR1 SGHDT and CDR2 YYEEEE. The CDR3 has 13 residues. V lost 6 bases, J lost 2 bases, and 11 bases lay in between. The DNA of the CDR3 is TGTGCCAGCACCACGGGGGAAAACTATGGCTACACCTTC. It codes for CASTTGENYGYTF.

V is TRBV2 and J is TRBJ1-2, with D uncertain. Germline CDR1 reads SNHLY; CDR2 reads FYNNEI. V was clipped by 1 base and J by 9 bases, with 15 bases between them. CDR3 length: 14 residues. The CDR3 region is CASSEENGGMRYTF. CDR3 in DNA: TGTGCCAGCAGTGAAGAGAACGGCGGCATGCGCTACACCTTC. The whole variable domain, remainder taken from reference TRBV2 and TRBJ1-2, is EPEVTQTPSHQVTQMGQEVILRCVPISNHLYFYWYRQILGQKVEFLVSFYNNEISEKSEIFDDQFSVERPDGSNFTLKIRSTKLEDSAMYFCASSEENGGMRYTFGSGTRLTVV.

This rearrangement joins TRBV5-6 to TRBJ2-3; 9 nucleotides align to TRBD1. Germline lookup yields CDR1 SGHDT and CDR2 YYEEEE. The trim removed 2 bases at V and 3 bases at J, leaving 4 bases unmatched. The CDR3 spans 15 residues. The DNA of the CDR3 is TGTGCCAGCAGCTTACGGGACAGGGCAACAGATACGCAGTATTTT. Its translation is CASSLRDRATDTQYF.

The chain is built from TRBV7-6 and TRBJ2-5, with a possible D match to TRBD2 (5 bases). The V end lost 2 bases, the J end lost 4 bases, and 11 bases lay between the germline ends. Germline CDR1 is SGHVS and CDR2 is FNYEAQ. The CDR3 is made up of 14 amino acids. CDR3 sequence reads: CASSLRSSSETQYF. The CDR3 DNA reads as TGTGCCAGCAGCTTACGCTCTAGCTCAGAGACCCAGTACTTC.

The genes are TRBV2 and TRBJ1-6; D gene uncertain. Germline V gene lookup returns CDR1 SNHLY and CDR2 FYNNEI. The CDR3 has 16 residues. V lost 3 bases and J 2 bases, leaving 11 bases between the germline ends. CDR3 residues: CASSELQAAYNSPLHF. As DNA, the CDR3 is TGTGCCAGCAGTGAGCTGCAGGCAGCCTATAATTCACCCCTCCACTTT.

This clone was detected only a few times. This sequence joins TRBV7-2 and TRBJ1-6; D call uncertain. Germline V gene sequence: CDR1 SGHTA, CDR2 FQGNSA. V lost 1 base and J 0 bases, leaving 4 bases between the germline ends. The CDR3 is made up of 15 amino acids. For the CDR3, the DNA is TGTGCCAGCAGCTTAGGGAGCTCCTATAATTCACCCCTCCACTTT. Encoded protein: CASSLGSSYNSPLHF.

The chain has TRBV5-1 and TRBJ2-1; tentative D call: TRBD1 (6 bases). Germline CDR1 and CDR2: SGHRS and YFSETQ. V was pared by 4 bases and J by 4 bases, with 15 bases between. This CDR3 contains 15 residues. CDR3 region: CASSISGTQYNEQFF. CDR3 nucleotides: TGCGCCAGCAGCATCTCCGGGACACAGTACAATGAGCAGTTCTTC. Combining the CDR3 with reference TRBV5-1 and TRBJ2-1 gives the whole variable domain KAGVTQTPRYLIKTRGQQVTLSCSPISGHRSVSWYQQTPGQGLQFLFEYFSETQRNKGNFPGRFSGRQFSNSRSEMNVSTLELGDSALYLCASSISGTQYNEQFFGPGTRLTVL.

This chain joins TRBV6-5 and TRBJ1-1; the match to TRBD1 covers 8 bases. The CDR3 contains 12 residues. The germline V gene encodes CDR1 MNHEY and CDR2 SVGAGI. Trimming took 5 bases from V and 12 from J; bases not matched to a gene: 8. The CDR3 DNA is TGTGCCAGCAGTCGAAAGGACAGGGTTCCTTTCTTT. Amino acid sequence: CASSRKDRVPFF.

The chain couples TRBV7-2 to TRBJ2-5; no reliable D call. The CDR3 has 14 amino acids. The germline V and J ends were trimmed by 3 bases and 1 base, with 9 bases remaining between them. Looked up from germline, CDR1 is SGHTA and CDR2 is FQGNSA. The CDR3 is CASSFTSSQETQYF. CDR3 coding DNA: TGTGCCAGCAGCTTCACGTCCAGCCAAGAGACCCAGTACTTC.

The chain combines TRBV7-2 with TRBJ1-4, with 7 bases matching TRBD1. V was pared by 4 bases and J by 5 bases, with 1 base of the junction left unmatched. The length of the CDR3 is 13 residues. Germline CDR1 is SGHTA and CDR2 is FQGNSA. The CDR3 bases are TGTGCCAGCAGCTCGGGACAGAATGAAAAACTGTTTTTT. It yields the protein CASSSGQNEKLFF.

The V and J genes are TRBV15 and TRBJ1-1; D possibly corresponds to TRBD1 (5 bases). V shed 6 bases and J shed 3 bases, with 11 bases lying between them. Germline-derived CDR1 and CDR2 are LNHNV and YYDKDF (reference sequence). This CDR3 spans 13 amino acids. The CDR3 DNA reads TGTGCCACCAGACCACAGGAAGACACTGAAGCTTTCTTT. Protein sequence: CATRPQEDTEAFF.

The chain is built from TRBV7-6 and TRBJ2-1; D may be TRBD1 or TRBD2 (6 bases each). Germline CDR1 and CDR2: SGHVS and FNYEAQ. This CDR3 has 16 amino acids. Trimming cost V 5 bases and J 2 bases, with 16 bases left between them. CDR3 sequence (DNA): TGTGCCAGCAGCCCTATGGAGGGGGAAACCTACAATGAGCAGTTCTTC. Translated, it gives CASSPMEGETYNEQFF.

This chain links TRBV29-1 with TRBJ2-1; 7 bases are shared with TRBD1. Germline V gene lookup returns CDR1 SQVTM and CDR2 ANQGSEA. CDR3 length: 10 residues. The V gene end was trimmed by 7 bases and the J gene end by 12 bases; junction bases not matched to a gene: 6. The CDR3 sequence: CSGTGAGQFF. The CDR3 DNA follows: TGCAGCGGTACAGGGGCGGGGCAGTTCTTC.

DNA of the CDR3: TGTGCCAGCACTCCCCTGGGGACAGGGGGCTCTAATGAAAAACTGTTTTTT. It is translated as CASTPLGTGGSNEKLFF. V is TRBV2 and J is TRBJ1-4, with 12 bases identical to TRBD1. Looked up from germline, CDR1 is SNHLY and CDR2 is FYNNEI. After removal of 7 bases from V and 3 bases from J, the junction contained 9 bases not matched to a gene. The CDR3 has 17 residues.

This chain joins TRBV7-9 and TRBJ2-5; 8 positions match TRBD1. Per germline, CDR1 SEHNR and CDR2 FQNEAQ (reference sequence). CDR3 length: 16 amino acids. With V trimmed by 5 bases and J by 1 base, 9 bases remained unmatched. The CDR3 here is CASSTWTGSRQETQYF. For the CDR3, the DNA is TGTGCCAGCAGCACCTGGACAGGGAGCCGCCAAGAGACCCAGTACTTC. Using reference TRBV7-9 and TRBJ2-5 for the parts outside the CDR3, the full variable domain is DTGVSQNPRHKITKRGQNVTFRCDPISEHNRLYWYRQTLGQGPEFLTYFQNEAQLEKSRLLSDRFSAERPKGSFSTLEIQRTEQGDSAMYLCASSTWTGSRQETQYFGPGTRLLVL.

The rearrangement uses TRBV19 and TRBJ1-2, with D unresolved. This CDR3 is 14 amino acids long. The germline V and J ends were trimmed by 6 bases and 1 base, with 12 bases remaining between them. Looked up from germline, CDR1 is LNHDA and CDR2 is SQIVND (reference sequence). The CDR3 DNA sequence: TGTGCCAGTAGAGTGGCAGAAGATAACTATGGCTACACCTTC. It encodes CASRVAEDNYGYTF.

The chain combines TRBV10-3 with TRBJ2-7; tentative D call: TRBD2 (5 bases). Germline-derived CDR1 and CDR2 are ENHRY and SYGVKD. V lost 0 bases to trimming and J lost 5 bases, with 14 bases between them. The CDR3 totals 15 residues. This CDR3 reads CAISESVGGSHEQYF. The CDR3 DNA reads TGTGCCATCAGTGAGTCGGTTGGAGGTTCCCACGAGCAGTACTTC.